These 20 T cell receptor beta chains share one sample of origin, sequenced in a study of tissue T cells after allogeneic stem cell transplantation. Generated by immunoSEQ multiplex PCR, the TCRdb table keeps only in-frame clones and is missing some. Among under 8,000 clones listed, roughly 50% were seen once. Noted time point: mouse harvest day 7 after allogeneic transplant. The graft held 10^6 splenic CD5+ T cells and 10^7 T-cell-depleted bone marrow cells. The sequenced material came from lymph node tissue. The receptor set was obtained from a female BALB/c mouse given C57BL/6 T cells with graft-versus-host disease after an allogeneic hematopoietic cell transplant.

Note on this clone: Gene names and germline refer to mouse. The CDR3 loop reads CASRGTSNTEVFF. The sequenced part of the CDR3 DNA is TGTGCCAGCAGGGGGACATCAAACACAGAAGTCTTC. This chain links TRBV26 with TRBJ1-1, with D possibly matching TRBD1 (6 bases). From the germline J gene comes the end of the CDR3, since the read stops 1 residue before it. The CDR3 is made up of 13 amino acids. The V end was cut by 6 bases, the J end by 0 bases, with 8 bases between. From germline, CDR1 is KGHPV and CDR2 FQNQEV (reference sequence).

This clone was counted between two and nine times. Each gene name is a mouse one. The read finishes 1 residue shy of the CDR3 end, and the germline J gene is used to complete it. The rearrangement links TRBV26 to TRBJ2-2; no reliable D call. Germline-derived CDR1 and CDR2 are KGHPV and FQNQEV (reference sequence). The CDR3 totals 12 residues. Trimming left V 4 bases short and J 1 base short, with 1 base between. CDR3 DNA (partial): TGTGCCAGCAGTCAAAACACCGGGCAGCTCTAC. This sequence encodes CASSQNTGQLY. The complete CDR3 sequence is CASSQNTGQLYF.

In the case of this clone: Gene and germline names: mouse. The covered CDR3 bases are TGCTCCAGCAGTCAAGAGGGAACTAGTGCAGAAACGCTGTAT. It yields the protein CSSSQEGTSAETLY. In full, the CDR3 is CSSSQEGTSAETLYF. V is TRBV23 and J is TRBJ2-3. The read finishes 1 residue shy of the CDR3 end, and the germline J gene is used to complete it. Germline V gene sequence: CDR1 KGHTA, CDR2 FQNQQP. The CDR3 runs to 15 residues.

By share, this clone counts as medium-sized. Gene names follow the mouse nomenclature. The CDR3 goes on 1 residue after the read ends, and that part is filled in from the germline J gene. V and J are TRBV2 and TRBJ2-3, with D unresolved. Germline lookup yields CDR1 LGHNA and CDR2 YSYQKL. The CDR3 extends over 14 amino acids. V lost 3 bases to trimming and J lost 1 base, with 8 bases between them. CDR3 residues: CASSHRDGAETLYF. Incomplete CDR3 DNA: TGTGCCAGCAGCCATCGAGATGGTGCAGAAACGCTGTAT.

Concerning this clone itself: These gene names are mouse names. The missing CDR3 end, 1 residue past where the read stops, is filled in from the germline J gene. The rearrangement joins TRBV23 to TRBJ1-5; the D segment call TRBD1 is taken from the table without a DNA check. This CDR3 spans 12 amino acids. Per germline, CDR1 KGHTA and CDR2 FQNQQP. CDR3 bases read: TGCTCCTCCGGGACAGGGGACCAGGCTCCGCTT. It specifies CSSGTGDQAPL. The full CDR3 sequence reads CSSGTGDQAPLF. Full variable domain (missing parts from reference TRBV23 and TRBJ1-5): DAAVTQKPRYLIKMKGQEAEMKCIPEKGHTAVFWYQQKQSKELKFLIYFQNQQPLDQIDMVKERFSAVCPSSSLCSLGIRTCEAEDSALYLCSSGTGDQAPLFGEGTRLSVL.

This clone occurred a few times. Gene names follow the mouse nomenclature. Sequencing ends 1 residue short of the CDR3 end; the germline J gene provides the rest. V gene TRBV4 combines with J gene TRBJ2-2; D unclear. Germline CDR1 reads LGHDT; CDR2 reads YNNKQL (reference sequence). V shed 3 bases and J shed 5 bases, with 4 bases lying between them. This CDR3 is built from 12 residues. This CDR3 is CASSYGTGQLYF. The sequenced CDR3 bases are TGTGCCAGCAGCTACGGGACCGGGCAGCTCTAC.

With respect to this clone: Each gene name is a mouse one. The read terminates 1 residue before the CDR3 end, so the remaining end is supplied by the germline J gene. This chain joins TRBV16 and TRBJ2-1, with 7 nucleotides matching TRBD1. V gave up 1 base and J gave up 4 bases; unmatched junction bases: 1. This CDR3 is 14 amino acids long. Germline values: CDR1 SGHSA, CDR2 FRNQAP. The CDR3 sequence is CASSLGQGYAEQFF. CDR3 bases read: TGTGCAAGCAGCTTAGGACAGGGATATGCTGAGCAGTTC.

This clone appeared a few times. Genes and germline are mouse. The CDR3 region is CASGVRVLTEVFF. The CDR3 DNA, read in part, is TGTGCCAGCGGGGTCAGGGTCCTCACAGAAGTCTTC. The V and J genes are TRBV13-2 and TRBJ1-1, with D tentatively TRBD1 (5 bases). Read data end 1 residue before the CDR3 end; the end is taken from the germline J gene. This CDR3 has 13 residues. The germline V gene encodes CDR1 NNHNN and CDR2 SYGAGS (reference sequence). The ends were cut back, 5 bases at V and 4 bases at J, with 12 bases in the middle.

Regarding this clone: Gene names and germline match the mouse. The CDR3 DNA, read in part, is TGTGCCTGGAGTGAACTGGGGGGCACTAGTCAAAACACCTTGTAC. Amino acids: CAWSELGGTSQNTLY. The full CDR3 protein reads CAWSELGGTSQNTLYF. This chain connects TRBV31 to TRBJ2-4; 9 bases are shared with TRBD2. The CDR3 is cut off 1 residue early in the read; its end comes from the germline J gene. Germline V gene sequence: CDR1 GKSSPN, CDR2 SITVG. The CDR3 sequence is 16 residues long. V lost 2 bases to trimming and J lost 0 bases; unmatched junction nucleotides: 6.

Remarks on this clone: Gene names follow the mouse nomenclature. The CDR3 goes on 1 residue after the read ends, and that part is filled in from the germline J gene. This chain uses TRBV31 with TRBJ2-5; TRBD2 aligns across 9 bases. Germline CDR1 and CDR2: GKSSPN and SITVG. CDR3 length: 13 residues. The junction had 6 bases not matched to a gene; V was cut back by 8 bases and J by 3 bases. The CDR3 sequence is CAKAGTGQDTQYF. CDR3 DNA (partial): TGTGCCAAAGCCGGGACTGGGCAAGACACCCAGTAC.

As for this clone: The listed genes are named as in mouse. The read halts 1 residue ahead of the CDR3 end, with the missing end drawn from the germline J gene. The V gene is TRBV12-2, the J gene TRBJ2-5; 9 nucleotides line up with TRBD1. The trim removed 0 bases at V and 6 bases at J, leaving 6 bases unmatched. Germline V gene data show CDR1 as SGHLS and CDR2 as HYDKME. There are 15 residues in the CDR3. The sequenced CDR3 bases are TGTGCCAGCTCTCTCGCCGGGACAGGGAGGGACACCCAGTAC. This gives the protein CASSLAGTGRDTQY. The whole CDR3 sequence is CASSLAGTGRDTQYF.

There are a few counts of this clone. The gene names here belong to mouse. The sequenced fragment ends 1 residue before the CDR3 boundary, so the rest is inferred from the germline J gene. The chain combines TRBV15 with TRBJ1-5; D uncertain. V lost 4 bases, J lost 3 bases, and 10 bases lay in between. Germline CDR1 SGHND, CDR2 FRSKSL. The CDR3 length is 14 residues. CDR3 region: CASSWGGGNQAPLF. The DNA read from the CDR3 is TGTGCCAGCAGTTGGGGAGGAGGCAACCAGGCTCCGCTT.

About this clone itself: The germline and genes are mouse ones. The read stops 1 residue short of the end of the CDR3; the missing end is completed from the germline J gene. The rearrangement links TRBV21 to TRBJ2-4, with D perhaps matching TRBD1 (5 bases). TRBV21 is noted as an ORF with a role that remains uncertain. This CDR3 has 15 amino acids. Trimming removed 4 bases from V and 0 bases from J, with 11 bases in between. CDR3 DNA, as far as it was read: TGTGCTAGCAGTCCACCAGGGCCTAGTCAAAACACCTTGTAC. This codes for CASSPPGPSQNTLY. The entire CDR3 protein is CASSPPGPSQNTLYF.

This clone occurred a few times. Gene names follow the mouse nomenclature. The read ends 1 residue early relative to the CDR3; the germline J gene fills the gap. The V and J genes are TRBV3 and TRBJ1-1; the D is unclear. Trimming left V 4 bases short and J 1 base short, with 10 bases between. This CDR3 comprises 14 residues. Per the germline V gene, CDR1 is SNHLY and CDR2 is FYNGKV (reference sequence). The DNA read from the CDR3 is TGTGCCAGCAGCTCCGACAAGGCGAACACAGAAGTCTTC. Its translation is CASSSDKANTEVF. The full CDR3 protein reads CASSSDKANTEVFF.

A remark on this clone: Mouse names are used for the genes. The sequenced fragment ends 1 residue before the CDR3 boundary, so the rest is inferred from the germline J gene. The gene calls are TRBV13-1 and TRBJ1-3; D uncertain. Germline V gene lookup returns CDR1 NSHNY and CDR2 SYGAGN. This CDR3 is built from 15 residues. Trimming cost V 5 bases and J 0 bases, with 12 bases left between them. The CDR3: CASSPPQHSGNTLYF. The sequenced part of the CDR3 DNA is TGTGCCAGCAGCCCCCCCCAGCATTCTGGAAATACGCTCTAT.

As to this clone: The gene names here belong to mouse. From the germline J gene comes the end of the CDR3, since the read stops 1 residue before it. The chain employs TRBV1 and TRBJ2-7, with 10 nucleotides matching TRBD2. With 0 bases clipped from V and 7 bases from J, the junction kept 3 bases outside the gene matches. Germline loops: CDR1 NSQYPW, CDR2 LRSPGD (reference sequence). The length of the CDR3 is 14 residues. The CDR3 loop reads CTCSADGLGDEQYF. The CDR3 bases that were read are TGCACCTGCAGTGCAGATGGACTGGGGGACGAACAGTAC.

Comments on this clone: Genes and germline come from the mouse. Sequencing ends 1 residue short of the CDR3 end; the germline J gene provides the rest. The chain joins TRBV13-3 to TRBJ1-4; TRBD1 agrees at 7 bases. CDR1 and CDR2 from the germline V gene are NNHDY and SYVADS. Trimming took 2 bases from V and 3 from J; bases not matched to a gene: 4. This CDR3 has 15 amino acids. The part of the CDR3 DNA that was read is TGTGCCAGCAGTGAACCCAGGGGGACCAACGAAAGATTATTT. It encodes CASSEPRGTNERLF. The whole CDR3 region reads CASSEPRGTNERLFF.

With respect to this clone: Genes and germline are mouse. The read stops 1 residue short of the end of the CDR3; the missing end is completed from the germline J gene. The chain couples TRBV26 to TRBJ1-1; D gene uncertain. The length of the CDR3 is 14 residues. The V gene lost 0 bases and the J gene lost 0 bases, with 5 bases spanning the gap. Germline CDR1 reads KGHPV; CDR2 reads FQNQEV (reference sequence). Partial CDR3 DNA: TGTGCCAGCAGTCTGTCAGGTGCAAACACAGAAGTCTTC. Protein product: CASSLSGANTEVF. The full CDR3 sequence reads CASSLSGANTEVFF.

This clone was picked up a small number of times. Mouse gene names apply. Partial CDR3 DNA: TGTGCCAGCAGTAACCGGGACAACTCCGACTACACC. It is translated as CASSNRDNSDYT. The complete CDR3 reads CASSNRDNSDYTF. The V and J genes are TRBV19 and TRBJ1-2; possibly TRBD1 for D (5 bases). From the germline J gene comes the end of the CDR3, since the read stops 1 residue before it. CDR1 is FNHDT, CDR2 SITEND, per germline (reference sequence). The CDR3 has 13 residues. V was cut by 3 bases and J by 2 bases, with 8 bases left in between.

As concerns this clone: Gene and germline names: mouse. From the germline J gene comes the end of the CDR3, since the read stops 1 residue before it. The genes are TRBV26 and TRBJ2-3; possible D gene TRBD1, 5 bases. Trimming took 2 bases from V and 3 from J, leaving 9 bases between them. Germline V gene data show CDR1 as KGHPV and CDR2 as FQNQEV (reference sequence). There are 14 residues in the CDR3. CDR3 sequence reads: CASSLQGGAETLYF. The sequenced CDR3 bases are TGTGCCAGCAGTCTGCAGGGAGGGGCAGAAACGCTGTAT. The variable domain in full, with the rest retrieved from reference TRBV26 and TRBJ2-3, is NSKVIQTPRYLVKGQGQKAKMRCIPEKGHPVVFWYQQNKNNEFKFLINFQNQEVLQQIDMTEKRFSAECPSNSPCSLEIQSSEAGDSALYLCASSLQGGAETLYFGSGTRLTVL.